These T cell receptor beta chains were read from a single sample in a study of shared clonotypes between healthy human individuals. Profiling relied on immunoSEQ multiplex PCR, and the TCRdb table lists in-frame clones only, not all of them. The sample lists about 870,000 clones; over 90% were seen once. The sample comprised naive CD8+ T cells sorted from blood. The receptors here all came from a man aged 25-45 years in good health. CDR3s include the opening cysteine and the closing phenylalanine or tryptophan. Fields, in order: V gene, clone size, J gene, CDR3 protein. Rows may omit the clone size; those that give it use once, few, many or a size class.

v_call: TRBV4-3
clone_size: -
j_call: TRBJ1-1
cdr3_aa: CASSQSWSGGEVAFF

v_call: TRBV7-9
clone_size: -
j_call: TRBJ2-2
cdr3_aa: CASSFGSTGELFF

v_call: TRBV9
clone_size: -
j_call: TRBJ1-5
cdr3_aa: CASSTTGAAHQPQHF

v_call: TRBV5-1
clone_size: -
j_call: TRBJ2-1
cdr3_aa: CASSLGSSDFLYEQFF

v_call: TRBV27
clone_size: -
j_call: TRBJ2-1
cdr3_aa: CASSLSGGSYNEQFF

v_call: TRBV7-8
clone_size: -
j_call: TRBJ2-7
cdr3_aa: CASSSGIYEQYF

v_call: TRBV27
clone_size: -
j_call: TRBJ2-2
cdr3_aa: CASSLTGQGIGELFF

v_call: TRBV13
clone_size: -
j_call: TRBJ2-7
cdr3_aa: CASSPVADVYEQYF

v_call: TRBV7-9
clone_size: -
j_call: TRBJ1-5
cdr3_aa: CASSFGDSNQPQHF

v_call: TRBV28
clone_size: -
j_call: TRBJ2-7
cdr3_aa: CASSHPGRDGSYEQYF

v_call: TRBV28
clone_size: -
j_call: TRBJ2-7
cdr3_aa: CASSPYMEAAYEQYF

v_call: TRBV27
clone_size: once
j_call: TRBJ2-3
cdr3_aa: CASSLGGASTDTQYF

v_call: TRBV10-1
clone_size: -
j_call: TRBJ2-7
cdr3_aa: CASSDALSYEQYF

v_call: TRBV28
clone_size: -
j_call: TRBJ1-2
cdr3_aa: CASSLSRTPIPNYGYTF

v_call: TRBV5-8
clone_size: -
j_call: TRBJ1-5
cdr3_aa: CASSPGGGQPNQPQHF

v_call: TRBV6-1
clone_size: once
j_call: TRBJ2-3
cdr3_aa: CASSGYGTSGRDGQYF

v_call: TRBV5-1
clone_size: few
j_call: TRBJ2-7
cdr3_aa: CASSLGGTGGYEQYF

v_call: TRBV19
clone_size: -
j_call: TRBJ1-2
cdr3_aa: CASSIARTGVGYTF

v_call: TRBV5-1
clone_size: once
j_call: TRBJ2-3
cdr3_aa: CASSPYAGTSGTDTQYF

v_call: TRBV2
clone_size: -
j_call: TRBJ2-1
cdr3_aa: CASSELRHEQFF

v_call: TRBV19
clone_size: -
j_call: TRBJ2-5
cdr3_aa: CASSPGGAQYF

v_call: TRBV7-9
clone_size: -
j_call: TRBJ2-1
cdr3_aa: CASSLEKRGSSYNEQFF

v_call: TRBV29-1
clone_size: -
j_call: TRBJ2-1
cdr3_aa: CSVEAVLSEQFF

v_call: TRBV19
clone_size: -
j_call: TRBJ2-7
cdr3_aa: CASSFTPTSGRVSTPAEQYF

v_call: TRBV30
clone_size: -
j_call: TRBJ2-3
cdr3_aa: CAWSVTGTTDTQYF

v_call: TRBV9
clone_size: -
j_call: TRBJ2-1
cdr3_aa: CASSLRDYHDEQFF

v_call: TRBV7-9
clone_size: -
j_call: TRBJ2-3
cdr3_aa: CASSDRDRGADTQYF

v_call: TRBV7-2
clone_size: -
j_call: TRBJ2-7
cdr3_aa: CASSVLGRALEQYF

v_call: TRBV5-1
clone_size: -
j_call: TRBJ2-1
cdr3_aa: CASSPGQSYNEQFF

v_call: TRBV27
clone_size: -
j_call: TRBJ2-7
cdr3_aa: CASRGHGASYEQYF

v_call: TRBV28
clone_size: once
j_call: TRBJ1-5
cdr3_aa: CASSFGTGLSQPQHF

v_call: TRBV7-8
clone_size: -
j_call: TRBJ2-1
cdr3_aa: CASSGGTRNNEQFF

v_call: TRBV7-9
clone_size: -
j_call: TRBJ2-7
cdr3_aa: CASSFGQRAYEQYF

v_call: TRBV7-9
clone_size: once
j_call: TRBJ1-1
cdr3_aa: CARAPVGPNTEAFF

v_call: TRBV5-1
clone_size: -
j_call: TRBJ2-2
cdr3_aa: CASSLRQTANTGELFF